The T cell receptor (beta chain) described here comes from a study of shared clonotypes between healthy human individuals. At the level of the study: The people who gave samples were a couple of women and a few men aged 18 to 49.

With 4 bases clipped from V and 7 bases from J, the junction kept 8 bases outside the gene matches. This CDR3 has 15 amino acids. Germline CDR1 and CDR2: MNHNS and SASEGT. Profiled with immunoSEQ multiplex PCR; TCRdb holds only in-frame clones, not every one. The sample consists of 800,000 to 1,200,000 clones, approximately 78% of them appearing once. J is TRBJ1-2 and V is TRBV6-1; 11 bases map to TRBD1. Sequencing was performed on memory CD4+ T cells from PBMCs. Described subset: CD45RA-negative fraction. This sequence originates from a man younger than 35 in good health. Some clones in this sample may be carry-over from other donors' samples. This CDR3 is CASSAWTGGELGYTF. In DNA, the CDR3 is TGTGCCAGCAGTGCCTGGACAGGGGGCGAGCTTGGCTACACCTTC.